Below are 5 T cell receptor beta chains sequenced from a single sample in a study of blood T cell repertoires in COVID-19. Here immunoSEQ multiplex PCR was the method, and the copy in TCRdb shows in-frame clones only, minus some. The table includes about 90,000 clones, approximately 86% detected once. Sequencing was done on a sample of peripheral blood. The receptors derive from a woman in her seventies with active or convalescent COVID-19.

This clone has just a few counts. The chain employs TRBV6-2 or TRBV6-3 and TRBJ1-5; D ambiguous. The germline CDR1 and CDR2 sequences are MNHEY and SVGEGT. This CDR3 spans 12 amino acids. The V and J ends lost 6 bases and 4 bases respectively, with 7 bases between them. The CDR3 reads CASSPRNQPQHF. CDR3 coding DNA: TGTGCCAGCAGCCCCAGGAATCAGCCCCAGCATTTT.

The CDR3 here is CAISDRDRGRENTIYF. In DNA form, the CDR3 reads TGTGCCATCAGCGACCGGGACAGGGGACGCGAAAACACCATATATTTT. The rearrangement uses TRBV10-3 and TRBJ1-3; 10 nucleotides line up with TRBD1. The CDR3 sequence is 16 residues long. Trimming removed 6 bases from V and 6 bases from J; junction bases left unmatched: 11. Germline V CDR1 and CDR2: ENHRY, SYGVKD.

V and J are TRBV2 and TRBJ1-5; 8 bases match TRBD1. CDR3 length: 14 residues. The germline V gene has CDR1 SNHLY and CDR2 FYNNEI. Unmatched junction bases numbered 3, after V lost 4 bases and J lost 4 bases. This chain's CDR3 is CASSGTGKNQPQHF. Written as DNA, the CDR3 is TGTGCCAGCAGTGGGACAGGGAAGAATCAGCCCCAGCATTTT.

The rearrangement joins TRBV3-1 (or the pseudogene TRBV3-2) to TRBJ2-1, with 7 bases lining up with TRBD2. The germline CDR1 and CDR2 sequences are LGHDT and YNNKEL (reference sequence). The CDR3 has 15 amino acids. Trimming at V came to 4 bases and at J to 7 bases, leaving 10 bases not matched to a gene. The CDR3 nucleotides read TGTGCCAGCAGCCCACCGGGACCGCGGGGGAATGAGCAGTTCTTC. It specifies CASSPPGPRGNEQFF.

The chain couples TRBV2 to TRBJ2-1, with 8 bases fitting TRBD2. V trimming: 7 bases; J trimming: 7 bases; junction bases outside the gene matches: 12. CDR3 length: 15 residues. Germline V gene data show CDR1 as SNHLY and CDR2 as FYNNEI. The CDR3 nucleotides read TGTGCCAGCACCCCTAACCCGGGGGGGCCGAATGAGCAGTTCTTC. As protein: CASTPNPGGPNEQFF.